Listed below are T cell receptor beta chains from one sample, sequenced in a study of T cells in Graves' hyperthyroidism and ophthalmopathy. TCRdb passed the multiplex PCR reads through MiXCR, listing each CDR3 protein once. This sample has hundreds of thousands of distinct CDR3 sequences, with around a sixth found just once. The sample taken for sequencing was blood. The origin of the receptors is a woman aged 50 to 60 with Graves' hyperthyroidism that later progressed to Graves' ophthalmopathy. CDR3s leave out the opening cysteine and the closing phenylalanine or tryptophan. The order of the fields is J gene, V gene, CDR3 protein.

>TRBJ1-6|TRBV6-1
ASQRGPSSYNSPLH
>TRBJ2-2|TRBV7-8
ASSSMTGPNTGELF
>TRBJ2-5|TRBV20-1
SAWPGEETQY
>TRBJ2-7|TRBV6-1
ASSRLAVAYERQY
>TRBJ2-1|TRBV2
ASSEEAGEIYNEQF
>TRBJ2-7|TRBV10-3
AISESYARSYEQY
>TRBJ1-2|TRBV9
ASSTPARQGANYGYT
>TRBJ1-1|TRBV7-8
ASSPTQGQGATEAF
>TRBJ1-5|TRBV2
ASRRTEGGDQPQH
>TRBJ2-2|TRBV19
ASSSGGAVELF
>TRBJ1-1|TRBV6-5
ASSYGTVSGTF
>TRBJ1-4|TRBV5-1
ASSLGGAKGEKLF
>TRBJ1-5|TRBV6-1
ASSYGLNQPQH
>TRBJ1-6|TRBV5-1
ASSLAGQGRRTPLH
>TRBJ2-1|TRBV10-3
AISPRGLAGVRSYNEQF
>TRBJ1-1|TRBV18
ASSDQGPGHENTEAF
>TRBJ2-5|TRBV12-5
ASGSSLGETQY
>TRBJ2-2|TRBV20-1
SAAMSADTGELF
>TRBJ1-5|TRBV19
ASSPDRGLNQPQH
>TRBJ2-1|TRBV20-1
SAGDRVWNEQF
>TRBJ2-5|TRBV2
ASSGIAQAGLQETQY
>TRBJ2-1|TRBV11-2
ASSSLAGSRNEQF
>TRBJ2-1|TRBV5-1
ASSSGESSYNEQF
>TRBJ2-7|TRBV4-2
ASSQGPGTVYEQY
>TRBJ1-6|TRBV30
AWSVWGMGNSPLH
>TRBJ2-7|TRBV14
ASSGKGFSYEQY
>TRBJ1-5|TRBV10-3
ATRGSDQPQH
>TRBJ2-7|TRBV5-1
ASSAGGGFYEQY
>TRBJ1-1|TRBV27
ASSFAGTGNTEAF
>TRBJ2-3|TRBV27
ASSFVPGTDTQY
>TRBJ2-5|TRBV18
ASSPLIRETQY
>TRBJ1-4|TRBV2
ASSELGTGGEKLS
>TRBJ1-4|TRBV6-1
ASEGQPSNEKLF
>TRBJ2-5|TRBV27
ASSPHRETYQETQY
>TRBJ1-1|TRBV27
ASSLSYTAEAF
>TRBJ1-5|TRBV12-3/TRBV12-4
ASSFDRVNQPQH
>TRBJ2-1|TRBV6-1
ASSELRGPNKEQF
>TRBJ1-1|TRBV5-1
ASSAGQGDGTEAF
>TRBJ2-1|TRBV12-3/TRBV12-4
ASSLRDRGQGQF
>TRBJ1-4|TRBV3-1
ASSQGAQGSEKLF
>TRBJ1-5|TRBV18
ASSPPTGEGQPQH
>TRBJ2-1|TRBV4-2
ASSQMTSGVREQF
>TRBJ1-1|TRBV6-5
ASSYSRGRDTEAF
>TRBJ2-3|TRBV3-1
ASSQDHRGGRNTQY
>TRBJ2-5|TRBV2
ASTAVEVRETQY
>TRBJ2-2|TRBV20-1
SVQGKLAGELF
>TRBJ2-5|TRBV3-1
ASSQVQRASKAEQETQY
>TRBJ1-1|TRBV29-1
SVVRTERTRTEAF
>TRBJ2-7|TRBV7-3
ASSISGTATYEQY